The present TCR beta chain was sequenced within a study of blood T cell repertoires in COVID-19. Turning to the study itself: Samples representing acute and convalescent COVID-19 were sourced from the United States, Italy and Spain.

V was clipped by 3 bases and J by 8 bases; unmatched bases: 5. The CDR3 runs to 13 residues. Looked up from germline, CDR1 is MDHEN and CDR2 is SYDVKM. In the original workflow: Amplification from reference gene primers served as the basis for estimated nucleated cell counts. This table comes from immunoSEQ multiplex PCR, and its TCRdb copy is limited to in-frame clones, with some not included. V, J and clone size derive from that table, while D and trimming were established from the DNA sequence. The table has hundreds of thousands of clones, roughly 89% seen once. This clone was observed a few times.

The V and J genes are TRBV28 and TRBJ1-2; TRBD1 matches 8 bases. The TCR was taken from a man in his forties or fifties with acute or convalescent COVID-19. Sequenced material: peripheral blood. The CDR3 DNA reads TGTGCCAGCAGTTTCCCAGGGGGCGCGGGCTACACCTTC. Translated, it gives CASSFPGGAGYTF.